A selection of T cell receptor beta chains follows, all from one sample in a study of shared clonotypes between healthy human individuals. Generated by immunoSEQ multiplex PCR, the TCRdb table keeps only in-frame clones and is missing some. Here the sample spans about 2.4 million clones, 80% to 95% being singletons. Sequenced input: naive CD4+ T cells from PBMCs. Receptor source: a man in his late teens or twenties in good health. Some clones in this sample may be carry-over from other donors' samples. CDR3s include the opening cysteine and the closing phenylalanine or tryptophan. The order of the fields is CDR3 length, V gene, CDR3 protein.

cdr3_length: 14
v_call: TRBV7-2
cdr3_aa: CASSLEPTLGEQYF

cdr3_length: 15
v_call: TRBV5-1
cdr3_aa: CASSLEGASTYEQYF

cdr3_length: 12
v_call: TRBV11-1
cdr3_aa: CASSFPNSPLHF

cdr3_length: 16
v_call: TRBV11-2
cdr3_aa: CASSLEKDYDTGELFF

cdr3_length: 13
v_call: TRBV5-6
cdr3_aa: CASSRRTYYGYTF

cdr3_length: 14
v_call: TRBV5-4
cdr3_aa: CASSPGQGTSGYTF

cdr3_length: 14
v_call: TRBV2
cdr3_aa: CASRGLASYNEQFF

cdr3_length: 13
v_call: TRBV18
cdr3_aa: CASSPPSAIEQYF

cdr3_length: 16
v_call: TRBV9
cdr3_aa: CASSVSGTGGYNEQFF

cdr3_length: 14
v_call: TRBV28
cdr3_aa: CASSTGQVTGELFF

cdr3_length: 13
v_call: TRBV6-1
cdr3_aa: CASSRQDSYEQYF

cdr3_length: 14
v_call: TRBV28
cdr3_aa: CASSLRQVIYEQYF

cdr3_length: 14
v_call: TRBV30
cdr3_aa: CAWVRRGPTGELFF

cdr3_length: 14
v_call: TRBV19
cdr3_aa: CASSPGQGNDEQYF

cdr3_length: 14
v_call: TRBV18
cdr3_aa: CASSRQADTGELFF

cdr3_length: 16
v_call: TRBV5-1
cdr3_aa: CASSQGRTGGNTEAFF

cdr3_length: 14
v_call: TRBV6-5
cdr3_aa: CASSPEAGSNEQFF

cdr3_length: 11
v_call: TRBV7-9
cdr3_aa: CASSPRSEAFF

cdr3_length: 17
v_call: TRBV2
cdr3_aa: CASSGGLSGRRTDTQYF

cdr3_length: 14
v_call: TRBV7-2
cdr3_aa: CASSLVERPYEQYF

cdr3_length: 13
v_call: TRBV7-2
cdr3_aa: CASSRSSNQPQHF

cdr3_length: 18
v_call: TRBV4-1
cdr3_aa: CASSQGLAGRPGTGELFF

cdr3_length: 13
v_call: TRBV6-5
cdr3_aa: CASSYDRKNIQYF

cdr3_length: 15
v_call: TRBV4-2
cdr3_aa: CASSQGDRASYEQYF